The T cell receptor beta chain under discussion was sequenced for a study of radiotherapy plus CTLA-4 blockade in lung cancer. Study-wide context: An objective response was seen in about 18% of patients, and disease control in roughly 28%. Study-wide findings and caveats: The best predictor of response was reported to be early blood T cell clone dynamics, with interferon-beta.

The CDR3 has 17 residues. V was shortened by 7 bases and J by 0 bases, with 21 bases between the two germline ends. Germline V gene sequence: CDR1 SGHTS, CDR2 YDEGEE. For this clone: Its cognate antigen is unknown.

The assay was immunoSEQ multiplex PCR, and TCRdb's table has in-frame clones only and misses some. The sample includes more than 90,000 clones, 78% seen only once; the top ten take about 5.2%. Sequencing was performed on peripheral blood, taken from a patient treated with radiotherapy plus ipilimumab. The J gene is TRBJ2-3, the V gene TRBV5-8; TRBD2 is a possible D gene (6 bases). This TCR was recovered from a human donor with non-small cell lung cancer who had a partial response to radiotherapy plus ipilimumab. The CDR3, as DNA: TGTGCCAGCCTTTATCGTCGCGGGAACCCTAGCACAGATACGCAGTATTTT. Translated: CASLYRRGNPSTDTQYF. Full variable domain (remainder filled in from reference TRBV5-8 and TRBJ2-3): EAGVTQSPTHLIKTRGQQATLRCSPISGHTSVYWYQQALGLGLQFLLWYDEGEERNRGNFPPRFSGRQFPNYSSELNVNALELEDSALYLCASLYRRGNPSTDTQYFGPGTRLTVL.